This is a list of T cell receptor beta chains from one sample in a study of CXCR3-negative and CXCR3-positive naive CD8 T cells. TCRdb reprocessed the 5' RACE reads; each CDR3 protein has one entry and no DNA is given. This table lists about 92,000 distinct CDR3 sequences. Source material: naive CXCR3+ CD8+ T cells from blood. The receptors here all came from a human donor in good health. Some clones in this sample may be carry-over from other donors' samples. Each CDR3 is given with its conserved first and last residue.

j_call v_call cdr3_aa
TRBJ2-5 TRBV11-2 CASSLLAGGEGETQYF
TRBJ1-1 TRBV28 CASSLQGSTEAFF
TRBJ2-1 TRBV5-1 CASSFHTDNEQFF
TRBJ2-1 TRBV19 CASSIGSEQFF
TRBJ2-5 TRBV15 CATSRDRLEETQYF
TRBJ2-3 TRBV20-1 CSARGLAGSDVTSTDTQYF
TRBJ2-7 TRBV7-9 CASTPSRDEQYF
TRBJ1-2 TRBV6-5 CASSYLGQGSGYTF
TRBJ2-1 TRBV25-1 CASSESSANEQFF
TRBJ2-7 TRBV2 CASTPSPYEQHF
TRBJ2-1 TRBV6-2/TRBV6-3 CASSPGPTYNEQFF
TRBJ1-5 TRBV19 CASSITGSSNQPQHF
TRBJ2-7 TRBV29-1 CSVEFGRAYEQYF
TRBJ1-2 TRBV2 CASSELDRVNYGYTF
TRBJ1-6 TRBV5-1 CASSSQEARNSPLHF
TRBJ2-7 TRBV4-3 CASSQSLDRGSYEQYF
TRBJ1-1 TRBV21-1 CASSTTDNHESTEAFF
TRBJ1-2 TRBV6-1 CASSPTGLGGYTF
TRBJ2-7 TRBV3-1 CASSPGLAGEQYF
TRBJ2-5 TRBV12-3/TRBV12-4 CASSLKESQETQYF
TRBJ1-1 TRBV7-9 CASSQRPGRGAFF
TRBJ2-7 TRBV13 CASSPPDSLSYEQYF
TRBJ2-7 TRBV15 CATSRPGQGLFEQYF
TRBJ2-7 TRBV13 CASSPPDGSYEQYF
TRBJ1-2 TRBV29-1 CSVDSPRAGGYTF
TRBJ2-7 TRBV28 CASSPRTGWSYEQYF
TRBJ1-5 TRBV27 CASSPGTTNQPQHF
TRBJ1-1 TRBV4-1 CASSQDPGSPEAFF
TRBJ2-2 TRBV13 CASSFAGEADTGELFF
TRBJ1-2 TRBV9 CASSARGVDGYTF
TRBJ2-7 TRBV30 CAWSRGLAGPYYEQYF
TRBJ2-7 TRBV7-2 CASSLPGLAGYEQYF
TRBJ2-2 TRBV3-1 CAFLNPPGELFF
TRBJ2-1 TRBV7-9 CASSPGRSSYNEQFF
TRBJ2-3 TRBV7-9 CASSSSRQTDSTDTQYF
TRBJ2-1 TRBV14 CASSRSGRMDEQFF
TRBJ2-1 TRBV2 CASSEDGEYNEQFF